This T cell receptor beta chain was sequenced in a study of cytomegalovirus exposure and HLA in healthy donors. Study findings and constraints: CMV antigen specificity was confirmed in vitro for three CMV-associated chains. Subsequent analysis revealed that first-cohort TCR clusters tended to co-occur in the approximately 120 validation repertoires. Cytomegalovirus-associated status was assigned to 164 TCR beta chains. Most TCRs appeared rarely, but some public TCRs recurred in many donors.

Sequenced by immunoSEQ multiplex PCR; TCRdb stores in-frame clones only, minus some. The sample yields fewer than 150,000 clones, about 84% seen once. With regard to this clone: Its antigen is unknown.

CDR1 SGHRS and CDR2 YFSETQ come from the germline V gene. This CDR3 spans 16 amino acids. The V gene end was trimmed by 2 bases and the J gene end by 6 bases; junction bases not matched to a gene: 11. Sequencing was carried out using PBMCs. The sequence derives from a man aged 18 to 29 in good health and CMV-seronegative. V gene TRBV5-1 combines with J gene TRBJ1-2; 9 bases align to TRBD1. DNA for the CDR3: TGCGCCAGCAGCTTAGAATTTCCACAGGGGGCGGATGGCTACACCTTC. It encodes CASSLEFPQGADGYTF.